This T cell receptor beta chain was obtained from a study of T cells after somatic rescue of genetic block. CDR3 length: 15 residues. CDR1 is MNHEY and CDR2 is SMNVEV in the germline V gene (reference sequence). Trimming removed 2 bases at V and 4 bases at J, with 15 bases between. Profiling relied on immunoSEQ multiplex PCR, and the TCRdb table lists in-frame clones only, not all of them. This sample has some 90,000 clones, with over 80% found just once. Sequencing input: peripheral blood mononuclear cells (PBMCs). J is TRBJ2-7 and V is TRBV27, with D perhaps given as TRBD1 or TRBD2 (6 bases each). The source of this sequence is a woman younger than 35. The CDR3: CASSLIAGGPYEQYF. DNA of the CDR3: TGTGCCAGCAGTTTAATTGCTGGGGGGCCGTACGAGCAGTACTTC.